This T cell receptor (beta chain) was documented in a study of cytomegalovirus exposure and HLA in healthy donors. Study-wide findings and caveats: In an earlier analysis, productive rearrangement rates for most beta V segments clustered near 90% or 30%.

The PCR made use of 60 Vbeta and 13 Jbeta primers. Using immunoSEQ multiplex PCR, the repertoire was profiled, and TCRdb retains in-frame clones only, with some absent. Among 150,000 to 200,000 clones listed, approximately 88% were seen once. There are a few counts of this clone. Its target is not known. Trimming shortened V by 0 bases and J by 4 bases, and 15 bases separated the two germline ends. CDR1 and CDR2 from the germline V gene are SNHLY and FYNNEI. The CDR3 has 17 amino acids. The clonotype was recovered from a boy aged 5 to 17 in good health and CMV-seronegative. The rearrangement links TRBV2 to TRBJ2-2; D is possibly TRBD2 (6 bases). Material for sequencing was PBMCs. CDR3 bases: TGTGCCAGCAGTGAAGCCCGGGGTACCGGGGGCACCGGGGAGCTGTTTTTT. Residues: CASSEARGTGGTGELFF.